The rows below give T cell receptor beta chains drawn from one sample of a study of T-cell memory formation after mild COVID-19. One entry per CDR3 protein results from TCRdb running MiXCR on the 5' RACE reads. The sample includes some 57,000 distinct CDR3 sequences, 9% to 15% of them seen just once. The sequenced material came from PBMCs or a T cell subset sorted from them (not recorded which). These TCRs come from a man aged 18 to 35 who had mild COVID-19 (a few samples of this study predate the infection). Cell type and time point are not known. CDR3s include the opening cysteine and the closing phenylalanine or tryptophan. The D gene is left open where the match is weak. Clone size appears in some rows only: once, few, many, or a class for an expanded clone.

clone_size: NA
v_call: TRBV7-9
d_call: NA
j_call: TRBJ1-6
cdr3_aa: CASSQIIGSPLHF
cdr3_nt: TGTGCCAGCAGCCAGATCATCGGTTCACCCCTCCACTTT

clone_size: many
v_call: TRBV7-2
d_call: NA
j_call: TRBJ2-1
cdr3_aa: CASSFQPDIYSEQFF
cdr3_nt: TGTGCCAGCAGCTTTCAACCGGACATCTATAGTGAGCAGTTCTTC

clone_size: many
v_call: TRBV7-2
d_call: TRBD2
j_call: TRBJ2-3
cdr3_aa: CASLMGGSNTQYF
cdr3_nt: TGTGCCAGCCTAATGGGGGGGTCCAATACGCAGTATTTT

clone_size: NA
v_call: TRBV10-3
d_call: TRBD2
j_call: TRBJ2-5
cdr3_aa: CAISEALAARETQYF
cdr3_nt: TGTGCCATCAGTGAGGCACTAGCGGCACGAGAGACCCAGTACTTC

clone_size: few
v_call: TRBV12-3/TRBV12-4
d_call: NA
j_call: TRBJ2-5
cdr3_aa: CASSFWGRWETQYF
cdr3_nt: TGTGCCAGCAGTTTTTGGGGACGGTGGGAGACCCAGTACTTC

clone_size: few
v_call: TRBV7-9
d_call: NA
j_call: TRBJ2-5
cdr3_aa: CASSRQAWGRGLETQYF
cdr3_nt: TGTGCCAGCAGCCGCCAGGCCTGGGGTCGGGGCTTAGAGACCCAGTACTTC

clone_size: few
v_call: TRBV20-1
d_call: NA
j_call: TRBJ1-6
cdr3_aa: CSARGSSGSPLHF
cdr3_nt: TGCAGTGCTAGAGGCTCCTCGGGATCACCCCTCCACTTT

clone_size: few
v_call: TRBV20-1
d_call: TRBD1
j_call: TRBJ1-5
cdr3_aa: CSAYGTGGQPQHF
cdr3_nt: TGCAGTGCTTACGGGACAGGGGGGCAGCCCCAGCATTTT

clone_size: many
v_call: TRBV7-6
d_call: TRBD1
j_call: TRBJ2-7
cdr3_aa: CASSLAGTGPNEQYF
cdr3_nt: TGTGCCAGCAGCTTGGCCGGGACAGGCCCTAACGAGCAGTACTTC

clone_size: NA
v_call: TRBV7-9
d_call: NA
j_call: TRBJ2-1
cdr3_aa: CASSLVGPAGEQFF
cdr3_nt: TGTGCCAGCAGCTTAGTGGGACCGGCCGGTGAGCAGTTCTTC

clone_size: few
v_call: TRBV28
d_call: TRBD1
j_call: TRBJ1-1
cdr3_aa: CASSAGRGREAFF
cdr3_nt: TGTGCCAGCAGTGCGGGTAGGGGGCGTGAAGCTTTCTTT

clone_size: NA
v_call: TRBV7-2
d_call: TRBD1
j_call: TRBJ1-4
cdr3_aa: CASSTQDRGNEKLFF
cdr3_nt: TGTGCCAGCAGCACGCAGGACAGGGGAAATGAAAAACTGTTTTTT

clone_size: many
v_call: TRBV6-5
d_call: NA
j_call: TRBJ2-2
cdr3_aa: CASSYSYGTPGELFF
cdr3_nt: TGTGCCAGCAGTTACTCGTATGGGACTCCCGGGGAGCTGTTTTTT

clone_size: many
v_call: TRBV7-7
d_call: TRBD1
j_call: TRBJ2-3
cdr3_aa: CASSPRQGSDTQYF
cdr3_nt: TGTGCTAGCAGTCCCAGACAGGGCTCAGATACGCAGTATTTT

clone_size: many
v_call: TRBV5-1
d_call: NA
j_call: TRBJ1-1
cdr3_aa: CASSLMLGDTEAFF
cdr3_nt: TGCGCCAGCAGCCTGATGCTGGGGGACACTGAAGCTTTCTTT

clone_size: few
v_call: TRBV11-2
d_call: TRBD2
j_call: TRBJ2-1
cdr3_aa: CASSVVPASGGGEQFF
cdr3_nt: TGTGCCAGCAGCGTAGTTCCGGCTAGCGGGGGGGGAGAGCAGTTCTTC

clone_size: NA
v_call: TRBV6-2/TRBV6-3
d_call: TRBD1
j_call: TRBJ2-3
cdr3_aa: CASSDRGSRDFLADTQYF
cdr3_nt: TGTGCCAGCAGCGACAGGGGATCTCGGGACTTCCTCGCAGATACGCAGTATTTT

clone_size: NA
v_call: TRBV6-1
d_call: TRBD1
j_call: TRBJ1-2
cdr3_aa: CASRRQGGNYGYTF
cdr3_nt: TGTGCCAGCAGGCGACAGGGGGGTAACTATGGCTACACCTTC

clone_size: many
v_call: TRBV5-1
d_call: NA
j_call: TRBJ2-1
cdr3_aa: CASSLFPRGNYNEQFF
cdr3_nt: TGCGCCAGCAGCTTGTTCCCCCGGGGGAACTACAATGAGCAGTTCTTC

clone_size: few
v_call: TRBV7-9
d_call: NA
j_call: TRBJ1-2
cdr3_aa: CASSSAGYYGYTF
cdr3_nt: TGTGCCAGCAGCTCCGCAGGCTACTATGGCTACACCTTC

clone_size: NA
v_call: TRBV6-1
d_call: TRBD1
j_call: TRBJ2-3
cdr3_aa: CASSVGTGVRADTQYF
cdr3_nt: TGTGCCAGCAGTGTAGGGACAGGGGTTCGGGCAGATACGCAGTATTTT

clone_size: NA
v_call: TRBV27
d_call: NA
j_call: TRBJ1-2
cdr3_aa: CASSFSLGPIYGYTF
cdr3_nt: TGTGCCAGCAGTTTTTCTTTGGGGCCGATCTATGGCTACACCTTC

clone_size: NA
v_call: TRBV10-3
d_call: NA
j_call: TRBJ2-5
cdr3_aa: CAISESRSRETQYF
cdr3_nt: TGTGCCATCAGTGAGTCGAGGTCACGGGAGACCCAGTACTTC

clone_size: many
v_call: TRBV4-1
d_call: NA
j_call: TRBJ2-7
cdr3_aa: CASSQEGLSDEQYF
cdr3_nt: TGCGCCAGCAGCCAAGAGGGGCTCTCCGACGAGCAGTACTTC

clone_size: few
v_call: TRBV2
d_call: NA
j_call: TRBJ2-5
cdr3_aa: CASRDNLNIAETQYF
cdr3_nt: TGTGCCAGCAGAGATAATTTAAATATTGCTGAGACCCAGTACTTC

clone_size: many
v_call: TRBV5-1
d_call: NA
j_call: TRBJ2-2
cdr3_aa: CASSYRAATGELFF
cdr3_nt: TGCGCCAGCAGCTACAGGGCCGCCACCGGGGAGCTGTTTTTT

clone_size: NA
v_call: TRBV5-6
d_call: NA
j_call: TRBJ1-1
cdr3_aa: CASSRWGALSGTEAFF
cdr3_nt: TGTGCCAGCAGCCGGTGGGGGGCGCTTAGTGGCACTGAAGCTTTCTTT

clone_size: few
v_call: TRBV6-1
d_call: TRBD2
j_call: TRBJ2-5
cdr3_aa: CASTPAGVVVTQYF
cdr3_nt: TGTGCCAGCACCCCAGCGGGGGTCGTTGTGACCCAGTACTTC

clone_size: few
v_call: TRBV9
d_call: NA
j_call: TRBJ2-7
cdr3_aa: CASSVRGRYTGEQYF
cdr3_nt: TGTGCCAGCAGCGTCAGGGGTAGATACACGGGCGAGCAGTACTTC

clone_size: few
v_call: TRBV21-1
d_call: NA
j_call: TRBJ2-7
cdr3_aa: CASSEAGTEDSYEQYF
cdr3_nt: TGTGCCAGCAGCGAAGCCGGGACTGAAGACTCCTACGAGCAGTACTTC

clone_size: many
v_call: TRBV5-1
d_call: TRBD2
j_call: TRBJ2-5
cdr3_aa: CASSLLPSGGPIQETQYF
cdr3_nt: TGCGCCAGCAGCTTGCTCCCTAGCGGGGGGCCTATACAAGAGACCCAGTACTTC

clone_size: few
v_call: TRBV10-1
d_call: TRBD2
j_call: TRBJ2-2
cdr3_aa: CASRPGGVNTGELFF
cdr3_nt: TGCGCCAGCAGGCCCGGGGGGGTGAACACCGGGGAGCTGTTTTTT